This T cell receptor (beta chain) was recorded in a study of CD8 T cells in ankylosing spondylitis (dated by TCRdb to about 2017). In the study overall: The study set out to find disease-linked TCR variants by profiling T cell receptor beta repertoires in ankylosing spondylitis patients and healthy donors. In total, the full study cohort was made up of 108 healthy donors and 25 or so ankylosing spondylitis patients. Peripheral blood was sampled, and synovial fluid was also collected from ankylosing spondylitis patients. General study outcomes and caveats: A CD8+ phenotype was shown by the disease-linked clones, which were found at relatively low frequencies in peripheral blood. Blood from ankylosing spondylitis patients appeared to be characterized by a TCR beta motif composed of roughly 8 highly homologous amino acid variants. Significant enrichment of the disease-linked clones was reported in matched synovial fluid samples from ankylosing spondylitis patients. Some motif variants had previously been reported in the synovial fluid and blood of reactive arthritis patients, which suggests shared mechanisms of disease initiation.

Worth noting for this clonotype: Its antigen specificity is not known. Within one base of it there is no much larger clone, and no base qualities were kept.

Sequencing was carried out with an Illumina HiSeq 2500. TCR beta libraries were prepared by quantitative 5'-RACE with molecular barcodes. On the authors' methods: Disease-linked TCR variants were identified with a new computational method built on a probabilistic model of VDJ rearrangement. TCRdb took the public reads, trimmed them with fastp at Q25, ran MiXCR for clone calling and kept in-frame beta chains. Each CDR3 protein appears once, grouped with its most common genes and DNA. In this record, the V and J calls reflect TCRdb's handling and not the investigators' own analysis. The sample yields some 100,000 distinct CDR3 sequences; roughly 8% were counted once. Of the sample, 9.5% to 10% is held by the ten largest clones. V loses 6 bases of germline sequence and J loses 0 bases, and the interval between the two ends is 15 bases. The CDR3 numbers 16 residues from cysteine through phenylalanine. The retained sequence is limited to the CDR3, 48 bases, with the frame set at the first base. CDR1 SGHVS and CDR2 FNYEAQ are derived from the germline V gene.

The receptor's source is a male donor with ankylosing spondylitis or in good health (not recorded which). Rearrangement joined TRBV7-6 to TRBJ2-1; possibly the D gene is TRBD1, per 6 matching bases. The sample taken for sequencing was blood, either unsorted or a sorted T cell fraction (not recorded which). The CDR3 corresponds to CASSKPGHASYNEQFF. The DNA sequence is given as TGTGCCAGCAGTAAGCCGGGACATGCCTCCTACAATGAGCAGTTCTTC.